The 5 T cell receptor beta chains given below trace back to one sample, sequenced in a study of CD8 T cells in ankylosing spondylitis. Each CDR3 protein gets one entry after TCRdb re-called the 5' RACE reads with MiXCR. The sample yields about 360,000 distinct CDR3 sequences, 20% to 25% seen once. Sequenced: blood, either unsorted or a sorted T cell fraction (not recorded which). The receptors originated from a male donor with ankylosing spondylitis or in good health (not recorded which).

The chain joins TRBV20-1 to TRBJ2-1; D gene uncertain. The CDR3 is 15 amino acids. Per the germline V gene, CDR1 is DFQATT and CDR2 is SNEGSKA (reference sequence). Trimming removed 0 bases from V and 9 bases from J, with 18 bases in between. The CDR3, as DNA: TGCAGTGCTAGAGATGGATCCCTCCCGCGTGTTGAGCAGTTCTTC. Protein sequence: CSARDGSLPRVEQFF.

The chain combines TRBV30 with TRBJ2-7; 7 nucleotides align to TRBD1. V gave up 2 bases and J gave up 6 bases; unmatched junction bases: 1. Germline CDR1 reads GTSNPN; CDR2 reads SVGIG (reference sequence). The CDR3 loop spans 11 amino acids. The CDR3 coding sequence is TGTGCCTGGAGTCCAGGGGGCGAGCAGTACTTC. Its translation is CAWSPGGEQYF.

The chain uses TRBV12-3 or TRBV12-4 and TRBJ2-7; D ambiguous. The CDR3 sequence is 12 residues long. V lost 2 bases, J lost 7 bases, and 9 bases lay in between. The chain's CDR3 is CASSLPLGEQYF. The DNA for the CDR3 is TGTGCCAGCAGTTTACCCCTAGGAGAGCAGTACTTC.

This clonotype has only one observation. The CDR3 DNA follows: TGTGCCAGCAGCGAATCACAGGGTTGGATAAGTTACGAGCAGTACTTC. Protein: CASSESQGWISYEQYF. This chain links TRBV5-5 with TRBJ2-7, with D possibly being TRBD1 (6 bases). With 4 bases removed from V and 4 bases from J, the gap between germline ends came to 21 bases. The CDR3 contains 16 residues. Germline V CDR1 and CDR2: SGHKS, YYEKEE (reference sequence).

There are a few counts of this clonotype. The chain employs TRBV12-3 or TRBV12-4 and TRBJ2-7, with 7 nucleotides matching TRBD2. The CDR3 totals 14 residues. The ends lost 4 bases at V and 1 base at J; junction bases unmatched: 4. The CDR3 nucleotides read TGTGCCAGCAGTTCGACAGCGGGGTCCTACGAGCAGTACTTC. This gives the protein CASSSTAGSYEQYF.